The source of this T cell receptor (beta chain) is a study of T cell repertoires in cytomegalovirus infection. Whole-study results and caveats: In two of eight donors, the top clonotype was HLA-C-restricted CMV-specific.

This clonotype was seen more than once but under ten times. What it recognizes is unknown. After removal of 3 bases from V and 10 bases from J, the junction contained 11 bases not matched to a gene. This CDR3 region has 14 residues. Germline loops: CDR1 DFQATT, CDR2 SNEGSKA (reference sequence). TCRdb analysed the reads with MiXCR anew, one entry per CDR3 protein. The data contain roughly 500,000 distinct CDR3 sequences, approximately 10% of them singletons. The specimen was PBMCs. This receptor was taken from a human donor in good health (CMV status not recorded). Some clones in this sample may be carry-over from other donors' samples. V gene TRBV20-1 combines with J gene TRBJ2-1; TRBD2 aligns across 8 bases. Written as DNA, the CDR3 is TGCAGTGCTAGTACGGGGGGGATCGATGGGGAGCAGTTCTTC. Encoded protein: CSASTGGIDGEQFF.